These 3 T cell receptor beta chains were all obtained from the same sample, sequenced in a study of CD8 T cells in ankylosing spondylitis. In TCRdb, the 5' RACE reads were re-called with MiXCR into one record per CDR3 protein. The sample shows about 140,000 distinct CDR3 sequences, 30% to 40% of them seen only once. The material sequenced was synovial fluid, either unsorted or a sorted T cell fraction (not recorded which). These receptor sequences come from a male donor with ankylosing spondylitis.

The table lists this clonotype with a few counts. This rearrangement joins TRBV23-1 to TRBJ2-2; no definite D call. TRBV23-1 is an open reading frame, and its role is uncertain. The CDR3 is made up of 16 amino acids. V was cut by 0 bases and J by 8 bases, with 16 bases left in between. The CDR3 is CASSQSVGSTRGELFF. CDR3 nucleotide sequence: TGCGCCAGCAGTCAATCGGTGGGGTCCACGAGAGGGGAGCTGTTTTTT.

This clonotype was detected only a few times. The rearrangement joins TRBV5-1 to TRBJ1-1; the match to TRBD1 covers 9 bases. This CDR3 region has 13 residues. The V segment lost 4 bases and the J segment 6 bases; nucleotides outside the gene matches: 4. Germline loops: CDR1 SGHRS, CDR2 YFSETQ. The CDR3 DNA sequence: TGCGCCAGCAGCACGGACAGGGGCTCTGAAGCTTTCTTT. Encoded protein: CASSTDRGSEAFF.

This chain's CDR3 is CASSRDTYYEQYF. CDR3 bases: TGTGCCAGTAGTAGGGACACCTATTACGAGCAGTACTTC. This chain connects TRBV19 to TRBJ2-7, with D perhaps TRBD1 (6 bases). The germline V and J ends were trimmed by 4 bases and 4 bases, with 11 bases remaining between them. The CDR3 runs to 13 residues. The germline V gene encodes CDR1 LNHDA and CDR2 SQIVND (reference sequence).